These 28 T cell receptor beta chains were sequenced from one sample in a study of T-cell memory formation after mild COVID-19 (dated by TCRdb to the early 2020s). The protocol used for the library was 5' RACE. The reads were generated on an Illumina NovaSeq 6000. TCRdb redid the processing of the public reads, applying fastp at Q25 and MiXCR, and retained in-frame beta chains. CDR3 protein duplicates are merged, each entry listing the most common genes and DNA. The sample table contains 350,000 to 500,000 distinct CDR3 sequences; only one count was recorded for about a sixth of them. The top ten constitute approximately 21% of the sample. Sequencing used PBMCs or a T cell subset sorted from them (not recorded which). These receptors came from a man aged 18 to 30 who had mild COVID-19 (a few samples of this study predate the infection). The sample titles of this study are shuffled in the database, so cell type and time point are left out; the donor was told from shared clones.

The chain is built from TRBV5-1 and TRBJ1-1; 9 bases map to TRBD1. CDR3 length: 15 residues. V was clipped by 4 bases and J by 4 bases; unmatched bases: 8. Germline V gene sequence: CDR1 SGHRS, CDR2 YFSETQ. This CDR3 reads CASSPRTGETTEAFF. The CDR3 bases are TGCGCCAGCAGCCCTAGGACAGGGGAAACCACTGAAGCTTTCTTT.

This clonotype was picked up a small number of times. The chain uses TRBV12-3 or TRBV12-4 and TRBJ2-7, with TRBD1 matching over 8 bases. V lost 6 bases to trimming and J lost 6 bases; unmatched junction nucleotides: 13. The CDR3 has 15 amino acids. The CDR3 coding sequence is TGTGCCAGCAGCCCCAGGCCCGTCGGACAGGGCGAGCAGTACGTC. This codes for CASSPRPVGQGEQYV.

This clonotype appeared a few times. The CDR3 is CASSDPTGVNQPQHF. CDR3 in DNA: TGTGCCAGCAGTGACCCGACAGGGGTCAATCAGCCCCAGCATTTT. V and J are TRBV12-3 or TRBV12-4 and TRBJ1-5; 8 bases are a match to TRBD1. CDR3 length: 15 amino acids. Trimming at V came to 5 bases and at J to 3 bases, leaving 6 bases not matched to a gene.

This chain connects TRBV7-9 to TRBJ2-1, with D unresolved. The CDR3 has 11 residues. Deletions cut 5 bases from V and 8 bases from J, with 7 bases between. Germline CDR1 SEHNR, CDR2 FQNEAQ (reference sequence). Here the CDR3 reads CASSHGDEQFF. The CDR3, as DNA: TGTGCCAGCAGCCACGGCGATGAGCAGTTCTTC.

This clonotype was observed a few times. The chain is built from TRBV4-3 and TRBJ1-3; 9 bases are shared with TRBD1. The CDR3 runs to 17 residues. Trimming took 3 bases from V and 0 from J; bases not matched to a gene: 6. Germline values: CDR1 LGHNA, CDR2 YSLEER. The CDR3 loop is CASSQGQGWSSGNTIYF. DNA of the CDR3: TGCGCCAGCAGCCAGGGACAGGGCTGGAGCTCTGGAAACACCATATATTTT.

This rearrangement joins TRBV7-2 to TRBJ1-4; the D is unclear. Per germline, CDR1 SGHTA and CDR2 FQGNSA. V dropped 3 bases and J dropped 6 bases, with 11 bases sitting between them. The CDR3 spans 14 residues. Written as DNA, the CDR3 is TGTGCCAGCAGCTTCATCTGGGGAGATGAAAAACTGTTTTTT. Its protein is CASSFIWGDEKLFF.

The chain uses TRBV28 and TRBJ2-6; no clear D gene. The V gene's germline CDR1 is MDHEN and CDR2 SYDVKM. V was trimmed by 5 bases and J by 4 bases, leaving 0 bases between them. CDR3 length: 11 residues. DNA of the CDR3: TGTGCCAGCAGTGGGGCCAACGTCCTGACTTTC. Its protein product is CASSGANVLTF. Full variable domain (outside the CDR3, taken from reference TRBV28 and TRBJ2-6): DVKVTQSSRYLVKRTGEKVFLECVQDMDHENMFWYRQDPGLGLRLIYFSYDVKMKEKGDIPEGYSVSREKKERFSLILESASTNQTSMYLCASSGANVLTFGAGSRLTVL.

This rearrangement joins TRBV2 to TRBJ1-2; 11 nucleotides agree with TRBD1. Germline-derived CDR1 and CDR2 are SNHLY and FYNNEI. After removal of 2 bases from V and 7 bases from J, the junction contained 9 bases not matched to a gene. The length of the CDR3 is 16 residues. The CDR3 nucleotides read TGTGCCAGCAGTGAATTGTCTGGACAGGGGGCCAGTGGCTACACCTTC. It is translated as CASSELSGQGASGYTF.

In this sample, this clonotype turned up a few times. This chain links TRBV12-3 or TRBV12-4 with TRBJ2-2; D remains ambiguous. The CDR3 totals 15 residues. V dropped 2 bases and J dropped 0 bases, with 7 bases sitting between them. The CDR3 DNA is TGTGCCAGCAGTTTATATGGATCGAACACCGGGGAGCTGTTTTTT. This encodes CASSLYGSNTGELFF.

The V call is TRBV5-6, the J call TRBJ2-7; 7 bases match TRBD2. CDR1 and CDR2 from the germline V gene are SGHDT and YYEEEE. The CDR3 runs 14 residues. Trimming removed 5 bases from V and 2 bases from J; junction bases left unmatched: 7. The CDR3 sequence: CASSPLADAYEQYV. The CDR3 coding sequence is TGTGCCAGCAGTCCCCTAGCGGACGCCTACGAGCAGTACGTC.

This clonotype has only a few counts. CDR3 sequence: CASSRRGSASTDTQYF. CDR3 DNA: TGTGCCAGCAGTCGGCGGGGATCAGCTAGCACAGATACGCAGTATTTT. The genes are TRBV6-4 and TRBJ2-3, with D perhaps matching TRBD2 (6 bases). This CDR3 is 16 amino acids long. Germline V gives CDR1 MRHNA, CDR2 SNTAGT. V gave up 5 bases and J gave up 0 bases, with 15 bases separating them.

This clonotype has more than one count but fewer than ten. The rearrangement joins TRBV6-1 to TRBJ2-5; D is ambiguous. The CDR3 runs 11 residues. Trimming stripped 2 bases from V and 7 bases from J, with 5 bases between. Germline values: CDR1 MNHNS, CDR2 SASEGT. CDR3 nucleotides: TGTGCCAGCAGTGAATTTTTGACCCAGTACTTC. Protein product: CASSEFLTQYF.

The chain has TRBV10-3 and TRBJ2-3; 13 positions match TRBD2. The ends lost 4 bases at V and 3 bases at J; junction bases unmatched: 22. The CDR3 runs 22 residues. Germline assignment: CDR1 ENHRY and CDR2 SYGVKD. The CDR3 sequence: CAISASNTPTSGGAKETDTQYF. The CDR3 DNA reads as TGTGCCATCAGTGCTAGCAACACCCCCACTAGCGGGGGGGCTAAAGAAACAGATACGCAGTATTTT.

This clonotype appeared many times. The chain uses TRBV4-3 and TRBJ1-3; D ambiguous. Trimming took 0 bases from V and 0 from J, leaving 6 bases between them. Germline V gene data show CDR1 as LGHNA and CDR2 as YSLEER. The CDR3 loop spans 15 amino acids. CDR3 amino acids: CASSQDRYSGNTIYF. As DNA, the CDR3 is TGCGCCAGCAGCCAAGATCGCTACTCTGGAAACACCATATATTTT.

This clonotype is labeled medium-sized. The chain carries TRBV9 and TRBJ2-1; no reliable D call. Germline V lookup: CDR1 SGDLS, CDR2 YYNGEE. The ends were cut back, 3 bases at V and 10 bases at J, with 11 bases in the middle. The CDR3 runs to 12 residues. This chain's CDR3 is CASSGMTSEQFF. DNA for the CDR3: TGTGCCAGCAGCGGGATGACTTCCGAGCAGTTCTTC.

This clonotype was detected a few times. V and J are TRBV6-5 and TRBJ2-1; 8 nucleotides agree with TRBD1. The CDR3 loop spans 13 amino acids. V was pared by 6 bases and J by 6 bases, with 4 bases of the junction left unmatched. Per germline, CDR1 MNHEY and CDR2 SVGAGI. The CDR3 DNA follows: TGTGCCAGCAGCCGCGGACAGGGCAATGAGCAGTTCTTC. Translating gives CASSRGQGNEQFF.

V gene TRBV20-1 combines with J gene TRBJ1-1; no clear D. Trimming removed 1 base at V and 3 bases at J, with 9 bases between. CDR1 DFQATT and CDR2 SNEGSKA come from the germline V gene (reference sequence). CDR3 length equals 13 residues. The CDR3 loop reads CSARGADHTEAFF. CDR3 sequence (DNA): TGCAGTGCTAGAGGAGCTGACCACACTGAAGCTTTCTTT.

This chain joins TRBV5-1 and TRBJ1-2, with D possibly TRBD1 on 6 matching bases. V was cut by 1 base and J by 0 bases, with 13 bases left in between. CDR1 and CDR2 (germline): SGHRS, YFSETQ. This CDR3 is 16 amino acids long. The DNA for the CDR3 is TGCGCCAGCAGCTTGACATCACAGGGAACTAACTATGGCTACACCTTC. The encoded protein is CASSLTSQGTNYGYTF.

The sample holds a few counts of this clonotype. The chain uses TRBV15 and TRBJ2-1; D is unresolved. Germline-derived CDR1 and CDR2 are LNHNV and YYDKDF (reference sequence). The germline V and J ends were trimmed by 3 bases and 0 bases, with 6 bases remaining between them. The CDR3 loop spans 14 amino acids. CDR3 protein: CATSSQSSYNEQFF. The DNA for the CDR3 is TGTGCCACCAGCAGTCAGAGCTCCTACAATGAGCAGTTCTTC.

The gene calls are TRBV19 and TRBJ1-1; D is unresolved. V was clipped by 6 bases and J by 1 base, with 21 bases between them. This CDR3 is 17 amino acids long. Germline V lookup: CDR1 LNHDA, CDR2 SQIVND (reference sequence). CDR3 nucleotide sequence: TGTGCCAGTAGCCGGACGGTGACTATACAAGGGAACACTGAAGCTTTCTTT. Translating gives CASSRTVTIQGNTEAFF.

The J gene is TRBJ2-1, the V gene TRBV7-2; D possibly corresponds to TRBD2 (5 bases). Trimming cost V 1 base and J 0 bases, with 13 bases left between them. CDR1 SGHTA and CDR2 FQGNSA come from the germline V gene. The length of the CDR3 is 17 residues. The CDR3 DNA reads TGTGCCAGCAGCTTAGTAGGGAGTCCAGGCTCCTACAATGAGCAGTTCTTC. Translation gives CASSLVGSPGSYNEQFF.

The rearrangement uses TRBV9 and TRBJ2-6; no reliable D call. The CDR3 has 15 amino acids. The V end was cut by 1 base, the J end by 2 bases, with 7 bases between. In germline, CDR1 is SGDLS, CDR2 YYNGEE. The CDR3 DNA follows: TGTGCCAGCAGCGTACGGTTTGCTGGGGCCAACGTCCTGACTTTC. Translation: CASSVRFAGANVLTF.

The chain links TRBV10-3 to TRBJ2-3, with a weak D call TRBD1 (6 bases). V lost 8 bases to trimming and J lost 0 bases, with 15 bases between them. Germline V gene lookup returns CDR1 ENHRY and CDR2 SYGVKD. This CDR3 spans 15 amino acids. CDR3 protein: CAIGQGRTSTDTQYF. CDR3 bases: TGTGCCATCGGTCAGGGGAGAACTAGCACAGATACGCAGTATTTT.

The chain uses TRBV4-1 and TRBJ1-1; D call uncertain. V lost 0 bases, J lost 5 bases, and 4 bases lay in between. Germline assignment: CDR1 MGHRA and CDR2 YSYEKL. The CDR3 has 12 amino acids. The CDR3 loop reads CASSQDGTEAFF. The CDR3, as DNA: TGCGCCAGCAGCCAAGATGGGACTGAAGCTTTCTTT.

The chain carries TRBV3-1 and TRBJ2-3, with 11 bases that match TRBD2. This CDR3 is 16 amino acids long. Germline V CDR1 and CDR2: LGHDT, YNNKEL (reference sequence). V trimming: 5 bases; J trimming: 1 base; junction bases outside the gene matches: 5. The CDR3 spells CASSAIAGGRTDTQYF. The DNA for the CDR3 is TGTGCCAGCAGCGCTATAGCGGGGGGGCGCACAGATACGCAGTATTTT.

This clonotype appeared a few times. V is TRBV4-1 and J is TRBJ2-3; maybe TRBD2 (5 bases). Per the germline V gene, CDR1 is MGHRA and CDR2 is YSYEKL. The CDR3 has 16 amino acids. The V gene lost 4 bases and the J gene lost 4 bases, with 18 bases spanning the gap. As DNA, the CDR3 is TGCGCCAGCAGCCGCGCAAAGAGGGAACAATCAGATACGCAGTATTTT. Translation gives CASSRAKREQSDTQYF.

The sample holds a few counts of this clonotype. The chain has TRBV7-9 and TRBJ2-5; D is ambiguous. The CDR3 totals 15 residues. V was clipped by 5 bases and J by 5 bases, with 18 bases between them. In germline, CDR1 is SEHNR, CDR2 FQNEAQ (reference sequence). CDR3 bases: TGTGCCAGCAGCCAACCCCCGGGTAGGCGGGAGACCCAGTACTTC. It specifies CASSQPPGRRETQYF.

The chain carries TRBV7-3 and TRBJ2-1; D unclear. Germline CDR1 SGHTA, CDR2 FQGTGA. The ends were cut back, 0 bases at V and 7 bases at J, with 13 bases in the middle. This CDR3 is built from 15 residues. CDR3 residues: CASSLTSTTENEQFF. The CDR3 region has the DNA TGTGCCAGCAGCTTAACCTCGACGACGGAAAATGAGCAGTTCTTC.